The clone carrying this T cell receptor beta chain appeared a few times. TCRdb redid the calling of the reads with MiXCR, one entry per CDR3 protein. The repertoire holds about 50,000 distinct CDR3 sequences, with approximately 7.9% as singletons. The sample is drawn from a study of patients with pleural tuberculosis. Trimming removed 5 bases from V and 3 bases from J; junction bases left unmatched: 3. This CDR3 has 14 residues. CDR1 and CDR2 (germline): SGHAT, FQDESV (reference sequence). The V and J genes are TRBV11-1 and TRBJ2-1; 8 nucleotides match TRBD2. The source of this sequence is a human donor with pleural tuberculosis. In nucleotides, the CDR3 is TGTGCCAGCAGCCCAGCGGGAGACTACAATGAGCAGTTCTTC. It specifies CASSPAGDYNEQFF.